This T cell receptor beta chain came from a study of molecular identifiers for immune sequencing clone quantification. Sorting isolated naive CD8 T cells as CD8+CD4-CCR7+CD45RA+ events. There are 16 residues in the CDR3. The ends were cut back, 1 base at V and 3 bases at J, with 15 bases in the middle. Germline loops: CDR1 SNHLY, CDR2 FYNNEI. TCRdb reprocessed the PCR reads via MiXCR and lists one record per CDR3 protein. In the table there are 550,000 to 750,000 distinct CDR3 sequences, around 20% of which are singletons. Sequencing was performed on naive CD8+ T cells from blood, with Jurkat cell RNA spiked in. Sample subset: FACS-sorted CD8+CD4-CCR7+CD45RA+ naive T cells. This receptor was identified in a human donor in good health. Some libraries in this study had Jurkat cell RNA spiked in. The rearrangement uses TRBV2 and TRBJ1-1; D is ambiguous. CDR3 loop: CASSEGPSRVDTEAFF. In nucleotides, the CDR3 is TGTGCCAGCAGTGAAGGTCCAAGTAGGGTTGACACTGAAGCTTTCTTT.